This T cell receptor (beta chain) was sequenced in a study of cytomegalovirus exposure and HLA in healthy donors. Germline CDR1 reads SGHTA; CDR2 reads FQGTGA. The CDR3 contains 15 residues. In regard to this clone: Relative to the germline gene, one junction end is altered; a read error may explain this.

With 60 Vbeta and 13 Jbeta primers, the PCR was carried out. Data came from immunoSEQ multiplex PCR; TCRdb stores just in-frame clones and leaves some out. This table holds about 160,000 clones, 82% found once. The sample taken for sequencing was PBMCs. The chain joins TRBV7-3 to TRBJ2-5, with TRBD1 identical over 7 bases. The TCR was taken from a girl between 10 and 17 years old in good health and CMV-seropositive. The DNA of the CDR3 is TGTGCCAGCAGCTATTCGACAGGGTACCAGGAGACCCAGTACTTC. Translation: CASSYSTGYQETQYF.